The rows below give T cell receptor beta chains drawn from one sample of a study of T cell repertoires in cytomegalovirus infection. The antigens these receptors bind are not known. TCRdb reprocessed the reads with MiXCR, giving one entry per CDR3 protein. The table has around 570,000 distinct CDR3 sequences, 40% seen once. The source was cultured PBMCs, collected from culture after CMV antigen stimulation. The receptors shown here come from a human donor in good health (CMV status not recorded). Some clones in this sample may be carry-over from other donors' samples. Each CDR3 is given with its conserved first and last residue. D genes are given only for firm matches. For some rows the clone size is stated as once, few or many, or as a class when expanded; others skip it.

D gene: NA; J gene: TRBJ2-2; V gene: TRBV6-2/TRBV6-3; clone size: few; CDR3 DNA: TGTGCCAGCACCATCAGAACTGGGGAGCTGTTTTTT; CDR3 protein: CASTIRTGELFF
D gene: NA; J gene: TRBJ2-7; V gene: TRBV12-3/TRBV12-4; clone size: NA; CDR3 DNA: TGTGCCAGCAGTGACAGCGGACGGTCCTACGAGCAGTACTTC; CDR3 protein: CASSDSGRSYEQYF
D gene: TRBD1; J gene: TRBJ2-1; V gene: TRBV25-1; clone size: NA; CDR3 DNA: TGTGCCACCCGATTGAGGGGGCTTAATGAGCAGTTCTTC; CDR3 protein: CATRLRGLNEQFF
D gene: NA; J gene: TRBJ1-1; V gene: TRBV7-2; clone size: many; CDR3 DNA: TGTGCCAGCAGCTTAGGTCCGGGGAACACTGAAGCTTTCTTT; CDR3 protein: CASSLGPGNTEAFF
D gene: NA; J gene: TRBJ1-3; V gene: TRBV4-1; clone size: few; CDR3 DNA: TGCGCCAGCAGCCGCCAAGGGTTAACGCTCTCTGGAAACACCATATATTTT; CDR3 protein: CASSRQGLTLSGNTIYF
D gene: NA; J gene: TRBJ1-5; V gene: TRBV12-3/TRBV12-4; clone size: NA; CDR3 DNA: TGTGCCAGCAGTGGTCCTAATCAGCCCCAGCATTTT; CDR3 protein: CASSGPNQPQHF
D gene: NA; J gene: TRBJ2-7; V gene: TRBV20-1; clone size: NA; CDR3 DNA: TGCAGTGCTAGAGGGGCGAAGAGGGTTTACGAGCAGTACTTC; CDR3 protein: CSARGAKRVYEQYF
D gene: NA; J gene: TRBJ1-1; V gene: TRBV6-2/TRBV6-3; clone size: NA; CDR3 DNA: TGTGCCAGCAGTTACTCCAACCAAGCTTTCTTT; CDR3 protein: CASSYSNQAFF
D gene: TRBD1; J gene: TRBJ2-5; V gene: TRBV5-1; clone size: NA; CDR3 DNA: TGCGCCAGCAGGGGCCGGGACAGAGTACAGACCCAGTACTTC; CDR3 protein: CASRGRDRVQTQYF
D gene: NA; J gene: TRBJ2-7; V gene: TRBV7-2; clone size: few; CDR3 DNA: TGTGCCAGCAGCTTAGATCTGGGGGCAGCCTACGAGCAGTACTTC; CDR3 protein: CASSLDLGAAYEQYF
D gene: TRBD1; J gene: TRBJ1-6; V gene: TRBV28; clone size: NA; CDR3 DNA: TGTGCCAGCAGTTGGGGACAGTATAATTCACCCCTCCACTTT; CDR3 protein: CASSWGQYNSPLHF
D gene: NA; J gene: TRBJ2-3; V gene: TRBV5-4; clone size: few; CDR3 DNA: TGTGCCAGCAGCCAAGGACAGAGCACAGATACGCAGTATTTT; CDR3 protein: CASSQGQSTDTQYF
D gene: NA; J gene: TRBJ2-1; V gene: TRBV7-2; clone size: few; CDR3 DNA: TGTGCCAGCTGTAGCTCGAGCTCCTACAATGAGCAGTTCTTC; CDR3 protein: CASCSSSSYNEQFF
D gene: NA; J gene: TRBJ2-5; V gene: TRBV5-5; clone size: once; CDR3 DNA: TGTGCCAGCAGCTTGGCCCCCGGGACGGGAAAAGAGACCCAGTACTTC; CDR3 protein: CASSLAPGTGKETQYF
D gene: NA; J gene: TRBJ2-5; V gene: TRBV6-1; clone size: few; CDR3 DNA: TGTGCCAGCAGGGGCACGGGACAAGAGACCCAGTACTTC; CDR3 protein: CASRGTGQETQYF
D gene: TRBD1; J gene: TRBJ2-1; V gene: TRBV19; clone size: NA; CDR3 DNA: TGTGCCGCCGGGACAGGGGGATACAATGAGCAGTTCTTC; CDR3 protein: CAAGTGGYNEQFF
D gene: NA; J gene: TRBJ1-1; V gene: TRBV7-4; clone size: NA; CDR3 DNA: TGTGCCAGCAGCGCCCCCGAGAGTCGCCACACTGAAGCTTTCTTT; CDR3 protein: CASSAPESRHTEAFF
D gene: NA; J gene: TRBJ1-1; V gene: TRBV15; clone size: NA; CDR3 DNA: TGTGCCACCAGCACCGTATACACTGAAGCTTTCTTT; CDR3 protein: CATSTVYTEAFF
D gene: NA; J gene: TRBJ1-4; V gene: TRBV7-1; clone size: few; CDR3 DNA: TGTGCCAGCAGCCTCGGGACGCGGGGAGAAAAACTGTTTTTT; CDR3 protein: CASSLGTRGEKLFF
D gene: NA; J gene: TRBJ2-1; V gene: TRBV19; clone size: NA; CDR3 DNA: TGTGCCAGTAGTATTTTCGGCGGGCCCACCTACAATGAGCAGTTCTTC; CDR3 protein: CASSIFGGPTYNEQFF
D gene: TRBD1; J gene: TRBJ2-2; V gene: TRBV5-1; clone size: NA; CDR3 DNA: TGCGCCAGCAGCCGAACAGGGGTCCCAGACACCGGGGAGCTGTTTTTT; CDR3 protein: CASSRTGVPDTGELFF
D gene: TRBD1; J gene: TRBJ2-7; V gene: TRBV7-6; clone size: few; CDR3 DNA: TGTGCCAGCAGCCCCGCCACAGGGGGCGGGTACGAGCAGTACTTC; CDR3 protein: CASSPATGGGYEQYF
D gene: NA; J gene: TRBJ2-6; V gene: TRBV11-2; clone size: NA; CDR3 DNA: TGTGCCAGCAGCCCACGCCTAGTTTCCGGGGCCAACGTCCTGACTTTC; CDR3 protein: CASSPRLVSGANVLTF
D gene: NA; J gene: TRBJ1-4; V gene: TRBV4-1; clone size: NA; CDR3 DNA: TGCGCCAGCAGCCAAGAACACTTGGGGGCGGGCGGATTTGAAAAACTGTTTTTT; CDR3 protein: CASSQEHLGAGGFEKLFF
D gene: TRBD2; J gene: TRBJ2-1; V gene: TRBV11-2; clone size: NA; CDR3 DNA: TGTGCCAGCAGTTTAAGGGAACTAGCGGGGTACAATGAGCAGTTCTTC; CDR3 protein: CASSLRELAGYNEQFF
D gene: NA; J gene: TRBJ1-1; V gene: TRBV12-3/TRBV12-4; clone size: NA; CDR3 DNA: TGTGCCAGCAGCTTCGCGGCTTACACTGAAGCTTTCTTT; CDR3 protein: CASSFAAYTEAFF
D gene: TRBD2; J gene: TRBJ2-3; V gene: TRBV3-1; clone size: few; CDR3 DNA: TGTGCCAGCAGCCCGGGACTAGCTGTGAGGATGGGTCTCACAGATACGCAGTATTTT; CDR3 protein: CASSPGLAVRMGLTDTQYF
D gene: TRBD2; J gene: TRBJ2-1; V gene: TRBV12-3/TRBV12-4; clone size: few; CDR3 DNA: TGTGCCAGCAGTTCCGGGGGAGGGCTAGCGGGAGCCGGGGGGTACAATGAGCAGTTCTTC; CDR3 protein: CASSSGGGLAGAGGYNEQFF
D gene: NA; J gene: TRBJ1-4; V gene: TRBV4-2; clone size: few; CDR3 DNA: TGTGCCAGCAGCCAAGGCCCCACAGGGAAAAGCCTGTTTTTT; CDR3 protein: CASSQGPTGKSLFF
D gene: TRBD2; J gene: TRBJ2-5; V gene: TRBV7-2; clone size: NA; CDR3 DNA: TGTGCCAGCAGCTACTCTAGCGGGGGGGGTGAGACCCAGTACTTC; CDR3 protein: CASSYSSGGGETQYF
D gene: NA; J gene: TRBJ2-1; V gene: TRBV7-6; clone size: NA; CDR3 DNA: TGTGCCAGCAGCCGCCGGCCTGGTGTCAATGAGCAGTTCTTC; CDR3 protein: CASSRRPGVNEQFF
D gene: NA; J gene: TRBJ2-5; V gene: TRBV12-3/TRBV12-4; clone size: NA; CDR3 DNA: TGTGCCAGCAGCCACAACCTAGCGGAGACCCAGTACTTC; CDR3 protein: CASSHNLAETQYF
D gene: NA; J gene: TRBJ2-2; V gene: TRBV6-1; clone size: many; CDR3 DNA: TGTGCCAGCAGTGAGAGGTGGAACACCGGGGAGCTGTTTTTT; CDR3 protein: CASSERWNTGELFF
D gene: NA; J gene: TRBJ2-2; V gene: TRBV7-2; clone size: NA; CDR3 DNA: TGTGCCAGCAGCTTAGATGGGACCCCCTTCACCGGGGAGCTGTTTTTT; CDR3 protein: CASSLDGTPFTGELFF
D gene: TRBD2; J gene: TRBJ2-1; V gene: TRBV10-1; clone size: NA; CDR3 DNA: TGCGCCAGCACCCGCCCCGTCCTAGCGGGAGAGAAGCTAGGCAATGAGCAGTTCTTC; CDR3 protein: CASTRPVLAGEKLGNEQFF
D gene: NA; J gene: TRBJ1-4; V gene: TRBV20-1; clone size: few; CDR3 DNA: TGCAGTGCTAGGTTTCGGGATGGGGAAAAACTGTTTTTT; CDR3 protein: CSARFRDGEKLFF
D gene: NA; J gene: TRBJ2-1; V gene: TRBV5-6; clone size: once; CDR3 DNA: TGTGCCAGCAGCTGGGGGGAGATCTCCTACAATGAGCAGTTCTTC; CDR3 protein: CASSWGEISYNEQFF
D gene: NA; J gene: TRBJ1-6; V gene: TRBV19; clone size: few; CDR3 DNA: TGTGCCAGTAGGGTCGGGTCCGGTTCACCCCTCCACTTT; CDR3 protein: CASRVGSGSPLHF
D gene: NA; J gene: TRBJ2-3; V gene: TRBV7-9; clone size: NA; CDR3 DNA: TGTGCCAGCAGCTTCACGGGCTCGGGCACAGATACGCAGTATTTT; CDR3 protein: CASSFTGSGTDTQYF
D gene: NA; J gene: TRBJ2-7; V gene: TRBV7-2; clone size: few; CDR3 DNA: TGTGCCAGCAGCTTAGTGCCCCTTCTCGAGCAGTACTTC; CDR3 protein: CASSLVPLLEQYF
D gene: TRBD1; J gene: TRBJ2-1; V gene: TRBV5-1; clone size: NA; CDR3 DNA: TGCGCCAGCAGCTTGGGGGGACAGAAAAACAATGCGCAGTTCTTC; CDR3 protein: CASSLGGQKNNAQFF
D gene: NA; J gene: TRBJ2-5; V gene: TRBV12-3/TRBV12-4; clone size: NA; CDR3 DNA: TGTGCCAGCAGTGGCTACGGTGGGGCCCAGTACTTC; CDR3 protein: CASSGYGGAQYF
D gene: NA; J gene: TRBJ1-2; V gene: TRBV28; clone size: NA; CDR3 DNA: TGTGCCAGCACCCCGCAGGACGACGGCTACACCTTC; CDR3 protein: CASTPQDDGYTF
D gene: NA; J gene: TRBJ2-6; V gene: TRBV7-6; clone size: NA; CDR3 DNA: TGTGCCAGCAGCTTAAGAGTCCGGACGGGAATCCACTCTGGGGCCAACGTCCTGACTTTC; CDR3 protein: CASSLRVRTGIHSGANVLTF
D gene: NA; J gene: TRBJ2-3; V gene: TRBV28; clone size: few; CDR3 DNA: TGTGCCAGCAGCCCTTACAGAAGCACAGATACGCAGTATTTT; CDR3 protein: CASSPYRSTDTQYF
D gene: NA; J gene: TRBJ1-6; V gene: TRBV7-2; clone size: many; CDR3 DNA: TGTGCCAGCAGCTCCCTAGGGGCAGACTTTAATTCACCCCTCCACTTT; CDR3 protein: CASSSLGADFNSPLHF
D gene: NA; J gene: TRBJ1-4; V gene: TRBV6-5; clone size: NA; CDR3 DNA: TGTGCCAGCAGTTACTCGGGGGGCGAAAAACTGTTTTTT; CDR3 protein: CASSYSGGEKLFF
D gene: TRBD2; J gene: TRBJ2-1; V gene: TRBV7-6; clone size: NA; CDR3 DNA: TGTGCCAGCAGCCGACTAGCGGGGGGCCTCTACAATGAGCAGTTCTTC; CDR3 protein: CASSRLAGGLYNEQFF
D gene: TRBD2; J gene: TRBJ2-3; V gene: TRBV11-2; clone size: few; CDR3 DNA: TGTGCCAGCAGCAGGGGACTAGCGGGGGGGCTCCACACAGATACGCAGTATTTT; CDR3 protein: CASSRGLAGGLHTDTQYF
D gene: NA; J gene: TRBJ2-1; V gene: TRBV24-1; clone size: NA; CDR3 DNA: TGTGCCACCAGTGATTTAGGTGACAAGAACAATGAGCAGTTCTTC; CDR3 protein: CATSDLGDKNNEQFF
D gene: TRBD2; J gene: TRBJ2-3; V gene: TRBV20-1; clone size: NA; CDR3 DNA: TGCAGTGCTCAGAGCGGGACCAGCACAGATACGCAGTATTTT; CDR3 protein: CSAQSGTSTDTQYF
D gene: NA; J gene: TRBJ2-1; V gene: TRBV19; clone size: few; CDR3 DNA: TGTGCCACCAGGGGAGCGGAGGCACGGTCCTACAATGAGCAGTTCTTC; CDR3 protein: CATRGAEARSYNEQFF
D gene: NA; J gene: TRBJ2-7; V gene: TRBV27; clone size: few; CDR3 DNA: TGTGCCAGCAGTTTATCGAGCCCTGCATGGACTTACGAGCAGTACTTC; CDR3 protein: CASSLSSPAWTYEQYF
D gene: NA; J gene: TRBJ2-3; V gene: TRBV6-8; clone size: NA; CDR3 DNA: TGTGCCATCGGAGGGGGACGGACGCAGTATTTT; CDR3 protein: CAIGGGRTQYF
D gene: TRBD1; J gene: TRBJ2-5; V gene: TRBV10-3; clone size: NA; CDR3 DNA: TGTGCCATCAGCCTGTCGACAGGGAGTGAGACCCAGTACTTC; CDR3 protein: CAISLSTGSETQYF
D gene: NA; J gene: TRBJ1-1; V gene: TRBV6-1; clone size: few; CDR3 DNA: TGTGCCAGCAGTTTGACAGGTTCGAACACTGAAGCTTTCTTT; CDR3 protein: CASSLTGSNTEAFF
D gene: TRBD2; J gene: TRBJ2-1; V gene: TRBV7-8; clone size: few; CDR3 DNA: TGTGCCAGCAGCTCGTCGGGCGGGAGGGCAAATGAGCAGTTCTTC; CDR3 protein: CASSSSGGRANEQFF
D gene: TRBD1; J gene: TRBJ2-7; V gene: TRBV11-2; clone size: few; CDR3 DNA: TGTGCCAGCAGCTTATGGACAGGGTTGGACTACGAGCAGTACTTC; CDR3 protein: CASSLWTGLDYEQYF
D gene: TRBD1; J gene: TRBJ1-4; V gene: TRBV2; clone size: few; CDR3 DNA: TGTGCCAGCAGTGAAGAGGCAGGGGGCGGTGAAAAACTGTTTTTT; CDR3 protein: CASSEEAGGGEKLFF
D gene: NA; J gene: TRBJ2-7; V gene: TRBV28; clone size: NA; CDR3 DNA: TGTGCCAGCAGTTTCTTGGTCAGTAGCATCTACGAGCAGTACTTC; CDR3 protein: CASSFLVSSIYEQYF